Listed below are T cell receptor beta chains from one sample, sequenced in a study of blood T cell repertoires in COVID-19. Assay: immunoSEQ multiplex PCR; the TCRdb copy retains only in-frame clones and omits some. Here the sample spans around 260,000 clones, around nine tenths being singletons. Specimen: peripheral blood. The source of these receptors is a man aged 35-49 years who had recovered from COVID-19. Both conserved end residues are part of each CDR3. D genes are given only for firm matches. Where a row states a size, it is once, few, many or the class of an expanded clone; other rows omit it.

j_call cdr3_length d_call clone_size v_call cdr3_nt cdr3_aa
TRBJ2-5 15 - - TRBV18 TGTGCCAGCTCACCTCGCCGGGGGGACAAAGAGACCCAGTACTTC CASSPRRGDKETQYF
TRBJ1-4 13 TRBD1 - TRBV19 TGTGCCACCAAGGGACAGGATAATGAAAAACTGTTTTTT CATKGQDNEKLFF
TRBJ2-5 12 - - TRBV6-2/TRBV6-3 TGTGCCAGCAGTTCCAGGCAAGAGACCCAGTACTTC CASSSRQETQYF
TRBJ2-7 12 - - TRBV2 TGTGCCGGGGGCGGGAGAACGGACGAGCAGTACTTC CAGGGRTDEQYF
TRBJ2-7 16 TRBD2 - TRBV6-1 TGTGCCAGCAGTGAATTAGCGGGAGGGCCGATCTACGAGCAGTACTTC CASSELAGGPIYEQYF
TRBJ1-6 14 TRBD1 - TRBV6-5 TGTGCCAGCAGTTACACAGGGGTAGGATCACCCCTCCACTTT CASSYTGVGSPLHF
TRBJ2-3 10 TRBD2 - TRBV10-3 TGTTCGGCGGGAGGGGATACGCAGTATTTT CSAGGDTQYF
TRBJ2-7 15 TRBD1 - TRBV6-5 TGTGCCAGCAGTCCAGGACAGGTGACGATCTACGAGCAGTACTTC CASSPGQVTIYEQYF
TRBJ1-6 16 TRBD1 few TRBV7-2 TGTGCCAGCAGCAGAAGGGACAGGGGAGGGAATTCACCCCTCCACTTT CASSRRDRGGNSPLHF
TRBJ1-1 14 TRBD1 - TRBV7-8 TGTGCCAGCAGCTTTGGGACAGGGAACACTGAAGCTTTCTTT CASSFGTGNTEAFF
TRBJ2-1 15 - - TRBV7-2 TGTGCCAGCAGCCAGAAGGAGGGTCCCTACAATGAGCAGTTCTTC CASSQKEGPYNEQFF
TRBJ2-5 16 - - TRBV9 TGTGCCAGCAGCCCTAGGGCCCAGGGTCGGGAAGAGACCCAGTACTTC CASSPRAQGREETQYF
TRBJ1-4 14 TRBD1 once TRBV6-5 TGTGCCAGCACCGAGACAGGGGGGGTTCGAAAACTGTTTTTT CASTETGGVRKLFF
TRBJ2-5 14 TRBD1 - TRBV5-1 TGCGCCAGCAGCACCTTACAGGGGGGAGAGACCCAGTACTTC CASSTLQGGETQYF
TRBJ1-1 13 - - TRBV30 TGTGCCTGGAGTGTTAGGGAGGGCACTGAAGCTTTCTTT CAWSVREGTEAFF
TRBJ2-2 16 TRBD2 - TRBV9 TGTGCCAGCAGTAGGGGTGGGGACTACCGCACCGGGGAGCTGTTTTTT CASSRGGDYRTGELFF
TRBJ2-2 14 - - TRBV2 TGTGCCACAAGGGGGACGGTTAACACCGGGGAGCTGTTTTTT CATRGTVNTGELFF
TRBJ1-6 14 - - TRBV5-6 TGTGCCAGCAGCTTCCAAGCGTTCAATTCACCCCTCCACTTT CASSFQAFNSPLHF
TRBJ1-4 15 TRBD1 - TRBV6-2/TRBV6-3 TGTGCCAGCAGCCTCGCCGGGACAGGGAATGAAAAACTGTTTTTT CASSLAGTGNEKLFF
TRBJ2-7 13 - - TRBV11-2 TGTGCCAGCAGCTTAGTTCTAGCGAGCGAGCAGTACTTC CASSLVLASEQYF
TRBJ1-1 13 TRBD1 - TRBV9 TGTGCCAGCAGCTCCCGCTCGGACAGGGAAACTTTCTTT CASSSRSDRETFF
TRBJ1-6 17 - - TRBV4-2 TGTGCCAGCAGCCAGTACTCCCCAGGGTCAGGCAGGTCACCCCTCCACTTT CASSQYSPGSGRSPLHF
TRBJ2-7 17 TRBD2 - TRBV6-1 TGTGCCAGCAGTGAGGACCGGGGGACTAGCGCACACCGAGAGCAGTACTTC CASSEDRGTSAHREQYF
TRBJ2-7 13 - - TRBV19 TGTGCCAGTAGGCTATCACAGGGCAACGAGCAGTACTTC CASRLSQGNEQYF
TRBJ2-7 15 - once TRBV7-9 TGTGCCAGCAGCTCGGTCCGGGACAAGGCGTACGAGCAGTACTTC CASSSVRDKAYEQYF
TRBJ2-3 15 TRBD2 - TRBV6-6 TGTGCCAGCGGGACTAGCGGGGGGTTCACAGATACGCAGTATTTT CASGTSGGFTDTQYF
TRBJ1-2 12 - - TRBV30 TGTGCAAGATTCGGACTCAACTATGGCTACACCTTC CARFGLNYGYTF
TRBJ2-1 13 - - TRBV10-1 TGCGCCAGCAGTGGATTGGGCCGCAATGAGCAGTTCTTC CASSGLGRNEQFF
TRBJ2-7 13 - - TRBV7-2 TGTGCCAGCAGCTTAGAGTCCAGGTACGAGCAGTACTTC CASSLESRYEQYF